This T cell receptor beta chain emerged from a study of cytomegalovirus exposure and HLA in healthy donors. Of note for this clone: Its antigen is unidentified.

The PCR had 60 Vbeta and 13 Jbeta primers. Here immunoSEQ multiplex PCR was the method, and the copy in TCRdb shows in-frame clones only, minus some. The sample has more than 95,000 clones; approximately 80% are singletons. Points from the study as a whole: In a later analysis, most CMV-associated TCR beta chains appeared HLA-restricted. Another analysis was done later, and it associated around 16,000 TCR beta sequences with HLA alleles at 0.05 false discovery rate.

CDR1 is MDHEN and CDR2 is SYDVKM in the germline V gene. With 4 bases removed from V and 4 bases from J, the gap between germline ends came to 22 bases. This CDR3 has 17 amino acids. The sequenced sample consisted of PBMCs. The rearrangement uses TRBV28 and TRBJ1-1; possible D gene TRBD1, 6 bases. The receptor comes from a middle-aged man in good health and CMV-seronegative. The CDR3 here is CASSSAGTPPRSTEAFF. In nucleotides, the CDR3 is TGTGCCAGCAGTTCTGCCGGGACACCGCCCAGGAGCACTGAAGCTTTCTTT.